This T cell receptor beta chain was identified in a study of graft-versus-host responses after intestinal transplantation. There are 17 residues in the CDR3. The method was immunoSEQ multiplex PCR; TCRdb's version includes in-frame clones alone and lacks a portion of them. The table includes about 120,000 clones, about nine tenths detected once. Notes on this clone: Its antigen is as yet unknown.

The clonotype originates from a human donor who received an intestinal transplant. Material: unstimulated CD4+ T cells sorted from spleen or lymph node cells, obtained before intestinal transplant. The chain employs TRBV21-1 and TRBJ2-5; TRBD1, the table's D call, was not compared with the DNA. TRBV21-1 is a pseudogene locus. This CDR3 reads CASSKAHRDRGQETQYF. DNA of the CDR3: TGTGCCAGCAGCAAAGCGCACCGGGACAGGGGTCAAGAGACCCAGTACTTC.